The clone carrying this TCR beta chain was observed a few times. The V and J ends lost 6 bases and 7 bases, in that order; junction bases with no gene match: 1. Germline V gives CDR1 KGHSH, CDR2 LQKENI. CDR3 length: 12 amino acids. The method was immunoSEQ multiplex PCR; TCRdb's version includes in-frame clones alone and lacks a portion of them. The data contain some 150,000 clones, 80% to 90% of them singletons. This sample was taken from a study of blood T cell repertoires in COVID-19. This sequence was found in a woman aged 45-59 years with acute or convalescent COVID-19. The source material was peripheral blood. This chain links TRBV18 with TRBJ1-2; 11 nucleotides line up with TRBD1. The CDR3: CASSGTGGGYTF. CDR3 coding DNA: TGTGCCAGCTCCGGGACAGGGGGTGGCTACACCTTC.